Following are 5 T cell receptor beta chains from one sample sequenced in a study of blood T cell repertoires in COVID-19. Measured with immunoSEQ multiplex PCR; TCRdb has only the in-frame clones, and not every one. The top ten hold around 10% of the sample, which has almost 300,000 clones, around 92% seen once. Sequenced input: peripheral blood. The receptors here all came from a woman aged 25 to 45 with COVID-19, enrolled during active disease.

The rearrangement joins TRBV5-5 to TRBJ1-2; weak D call: TRBD1 (6 bases). The CDR3 is 17 residues long. Germline CDR1 SGHKS, CDR2 YYEKEE (reference sequence). Trimming took 0 bases from V and 1 from J, leaving 16 bases between them. The CDR3 sequence: CASSLAPSWTVNYGYTF. DNA of the CDR3: TGTGCCAGCAGCTTGGCCCCAAGCTGGACAGTTAACTATGGCTACACCTTC.

The chain couples TRBV2 to TRBJ2-7; a possible D gene is TRBD2 (5 bases). Germline V lookup: CDR1 SNHLY, CDR2 FYNNEI. Trimming left V 2 bases short and J 0 bases short, with 11 bases between. The CDR3 consists of 15 residues. The chain's CDR3 is CASSEWEGSSYEQYF. Written as DNA, the CDR3 is TGTGCCAGCAGTGAATGGGAAGGGAGCTCCTACGAGCAGTACTTC.

V usage is TRBV29-1 and J usage is TRBJ1-2, with D perhaps TRBD1 (5 bases). V dropped 3 bases and J dropped 12 bases, with 23 bases sitting between them. CDR3 length: 14 amino acids. Germline values: CDR1 SQVTM, CDR2 ANQGSEA. In DNA, the CDR3 is TGCAGCGTTGAGGGCAGGGCGGTCCGCTTTGGGGACACCTTC. Amino acids: CSVEGRAVRFGDTF.

J is TRBJ2-5 and V is TRBV5-8; maybe TRBD1 (5 bases). Germline assignment: CDR1 SGHTS and CDR2 YDEGEE. The CDR3 has 15 residues. V shed 1 base and J shed 2 bases, with 12 bases lying between them. CDR3 nucleotide sequence: TGTGCCAGCAGCTTGAGGGGCCGTGGTCAAGAGACCCAGTACTTC. Protein product: CASSLRGRGQETQYF.

The V call is TRBV3-1 (or the pseudogene TRBV3-2), the J call TRBJ2-5, with D perhaps TRBD2 (5 bases). The CDR3 length is 15 residues. Germline V gives CDR1 LGHDT, CDR2 YNNKEL (reference sequence). V was pared by 4 bases and J by 8 bases, with 20 bases between. CDR3 coding DNA: TGTGCCAGCAGCCTACCTCGGGGAGCCGTGAAAACCCAGTACTTC. Translating gives CASSLPRGAVKTQYF.